This TCR beta chain stems from a study of metastatic and nonmetastatic thyroid tumors. Using MiXCR, TCRdb reanalyzed the PCR reads. Of 20,000 to 25,000 clones listed, nearly 25% are singletons. Before thyroid surgery, none of the patients had received any treatment. The sequence was collected from a female donor with papillary thyroid cancer or a benign thyroid nodule (not recorded which). Some clones in this sample may be carry-over from other donors' samples. The sequencing sample was made of tumor tissue.

The CDR3 loop reads CASSELREQFF. Written as DNA, the CDR3 is TGTGCCAGCAGTGAACTTCGTGAGCAGTTCTTC. The V gene is TRBV2, the J gene TRBJ2-1; D gene unclear. Germline values: CDR1 SNHLY, CDR2 FYNNEI. V was cut by 2 bases and J by 9 bases, with 5 bases left in between. CDR3 length: 11 amino acids.